The clone carrying this T cell receptor beta chain was detected many times. Antigen: not known. The germline gives CDR1 KGHSH, CDR2 LQKENI. This CDR3 is 21 amino acids long. V trimming: 1 base; J trimming: 3 bases; junction bases outside the gene matches: 21. The sample originates from a study of early T cells in non-severe SARS-CoV-2 infection. Study as a whole: Sequencing input comprised bulk RNA from unsorted whole blood; chain pairing was not available.

Study-wide results and limits: VDJdb matching favored anti-spike CD8 responses, missing private and CD4 specificities.

Individual cDNA molecules received unique molecular identifiers during library preparation. Each CDR3 protein is one row after TCRdb ran MiXCR on the 5' RACE reads. The top ten clones hold under 2.5% of a sample with more than 20,000 distinct CDR3 sequences, approximately 6% of them seen once. The chain recombines TRBV18 with TRBJ2-3; TRBD2 matches 8 bases. The sample taken for sequencing was whole blood. This receptor was taken from an adult who was a healthcare worker with PCR-confirmed SARS-CoV-2 infection or an uninfected control (not recorded which). The CDR3 sequence is CASSPLTLSGATPRGTDTQYF. The CDR3 DNA reads as TGTGCCAGCTCACCACTTACCCTTAGCGGGGCTACACCCCGTGGAACAGATACGCAGTATTTT.